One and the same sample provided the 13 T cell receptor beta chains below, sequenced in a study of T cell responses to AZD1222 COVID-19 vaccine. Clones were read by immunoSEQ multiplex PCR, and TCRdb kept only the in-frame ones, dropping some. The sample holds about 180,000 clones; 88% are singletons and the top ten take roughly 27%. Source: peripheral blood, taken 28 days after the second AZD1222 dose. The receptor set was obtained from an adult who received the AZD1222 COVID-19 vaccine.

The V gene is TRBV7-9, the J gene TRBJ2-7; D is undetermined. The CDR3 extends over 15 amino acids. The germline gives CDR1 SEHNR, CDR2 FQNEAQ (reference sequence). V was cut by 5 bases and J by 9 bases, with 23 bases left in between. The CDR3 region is CASSLLEAVRVGQYF. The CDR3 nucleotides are TGTGCCAGCAGCCTCCTAGAAGCTGTAAGAGTGGGGCAGTACTTC.

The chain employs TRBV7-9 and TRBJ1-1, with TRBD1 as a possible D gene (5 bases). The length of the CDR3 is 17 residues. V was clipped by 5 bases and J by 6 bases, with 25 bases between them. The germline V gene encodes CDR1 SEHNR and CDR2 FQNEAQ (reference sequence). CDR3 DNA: TGTGCCAGCAGCGCACAACAGGTGGGAGCTGGAGTGGCTGAAGCTTTCTTT. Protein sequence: CASSAQQVGAGVAEAFF.

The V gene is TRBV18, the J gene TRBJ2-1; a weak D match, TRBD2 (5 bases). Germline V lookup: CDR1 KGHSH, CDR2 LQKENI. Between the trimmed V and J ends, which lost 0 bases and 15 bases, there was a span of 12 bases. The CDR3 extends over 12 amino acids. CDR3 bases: TGTGCCAGCTCACCACCCCTAGCACTAGGGTTCTTC. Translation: CASSPPLALGFF. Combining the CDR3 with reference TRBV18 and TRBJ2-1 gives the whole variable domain NAGVMQNPRHLVRRRGQEARLRCSPMKGHSHVYWYRQLPEEGLKFMVYLQKENIIDESGMPKERFSAEFPKEGPSILRIQQVVRGDSAAYFCASSPPLALGFFGPGTRLTVL.

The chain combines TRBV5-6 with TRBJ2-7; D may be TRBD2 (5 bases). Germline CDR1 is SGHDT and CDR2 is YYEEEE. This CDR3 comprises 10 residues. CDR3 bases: TGTGGCGGGTTGGCCTACGAGCAGTACTTC. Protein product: CGGLAYEQYF.

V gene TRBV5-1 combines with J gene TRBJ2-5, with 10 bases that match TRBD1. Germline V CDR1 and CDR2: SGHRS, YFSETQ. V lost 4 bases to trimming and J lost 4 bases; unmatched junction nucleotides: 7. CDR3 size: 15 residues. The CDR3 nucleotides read TGCGCCAGCAGCCACGGACAGGGGGAATCAGAGACCCAGTACTTC. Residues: CASSHGQGESETQYF.

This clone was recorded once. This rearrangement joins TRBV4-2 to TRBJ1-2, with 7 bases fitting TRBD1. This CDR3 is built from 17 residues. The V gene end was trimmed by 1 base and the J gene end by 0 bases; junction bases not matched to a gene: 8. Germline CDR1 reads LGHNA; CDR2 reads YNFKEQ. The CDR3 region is CASSQAHQGVANYGYTF. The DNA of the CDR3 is TGTGCCAGCAGCCAAGCCCATCAGGGGGTGGCTAACTATGGCTACACCTTC.

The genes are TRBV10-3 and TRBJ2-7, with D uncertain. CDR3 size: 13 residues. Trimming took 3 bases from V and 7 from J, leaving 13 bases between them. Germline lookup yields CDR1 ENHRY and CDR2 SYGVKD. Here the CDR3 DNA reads TGTGCCATCAGTGAAAAGGCCATCTGGGAGCAGTACTTC. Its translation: CAISEKAIWEQYF.

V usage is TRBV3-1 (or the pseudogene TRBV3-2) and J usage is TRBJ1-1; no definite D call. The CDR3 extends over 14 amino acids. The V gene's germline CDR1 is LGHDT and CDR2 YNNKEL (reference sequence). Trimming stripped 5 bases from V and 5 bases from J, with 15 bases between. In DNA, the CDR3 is TGTGCCAGCAGCGCGCTCTCTGGGCAAACTGAAGCTTTCTTT. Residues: CASSALSGQTEAFF.

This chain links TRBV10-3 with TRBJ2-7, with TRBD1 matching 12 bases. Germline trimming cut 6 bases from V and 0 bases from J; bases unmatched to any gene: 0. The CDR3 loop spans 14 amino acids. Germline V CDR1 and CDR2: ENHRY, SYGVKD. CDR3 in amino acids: CAIRGQGASYEQYF. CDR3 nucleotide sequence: TGTGCCATCAGGGGACAGGGGGCCTCCTACGAGCAGTACTTC.

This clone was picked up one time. CDR3 nucleotides: TGTGCCAGTAGTCTAAGGGGGACTAGCAGATACGAGCAGTACTTC. Translation gives CASSLRGTSRYEQYF. This sequence joins TRBV19 and TRBJ2-7, with 9 bases that match TRBD2. CDR3 length: 15 residues. CDR1 and CDR2 (germline): LNHDA, SQIVND (reference sequence). V was clipped by 5 bases and J by 4 bases; unmatched bases: 9.

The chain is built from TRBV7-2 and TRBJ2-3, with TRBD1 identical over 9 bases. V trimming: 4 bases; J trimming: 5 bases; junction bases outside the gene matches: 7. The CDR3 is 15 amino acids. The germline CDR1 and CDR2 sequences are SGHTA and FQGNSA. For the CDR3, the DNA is TGTGCCAGCAGCTCAACAGGGGGCGCTGGAGATACGCAGTATTTT. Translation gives CASSSTGGAGDTQYF. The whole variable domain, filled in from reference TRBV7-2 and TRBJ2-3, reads GAGVSQSPSNKVTEKGKDVELRCDPISGHTALYWYRQSLGQGLEFLIYFQGNSAPDKSGLPSDRFSAERTGGSVSTLTIQRTQQEDSAVYLCASSSTGGAGDTQYFGPGTRLTVL.

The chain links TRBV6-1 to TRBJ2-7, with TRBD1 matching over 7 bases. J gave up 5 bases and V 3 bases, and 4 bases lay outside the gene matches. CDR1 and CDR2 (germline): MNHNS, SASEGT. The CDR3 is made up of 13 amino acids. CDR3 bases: TGTGCCAGCAGTGACAACAGGGGACACGAGCAGTACTTC. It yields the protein CASSDNRGHEQYF.

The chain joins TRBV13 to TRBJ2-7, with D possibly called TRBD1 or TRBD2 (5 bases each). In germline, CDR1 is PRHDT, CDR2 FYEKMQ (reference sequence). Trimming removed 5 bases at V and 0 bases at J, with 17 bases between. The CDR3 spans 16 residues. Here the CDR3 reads CASSPRGGAFSYEQYF. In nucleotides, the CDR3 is TGTGCCAGCAGCCCACGGGGTGGGGCCTTCTCCTACGAGCAGTACTTC.